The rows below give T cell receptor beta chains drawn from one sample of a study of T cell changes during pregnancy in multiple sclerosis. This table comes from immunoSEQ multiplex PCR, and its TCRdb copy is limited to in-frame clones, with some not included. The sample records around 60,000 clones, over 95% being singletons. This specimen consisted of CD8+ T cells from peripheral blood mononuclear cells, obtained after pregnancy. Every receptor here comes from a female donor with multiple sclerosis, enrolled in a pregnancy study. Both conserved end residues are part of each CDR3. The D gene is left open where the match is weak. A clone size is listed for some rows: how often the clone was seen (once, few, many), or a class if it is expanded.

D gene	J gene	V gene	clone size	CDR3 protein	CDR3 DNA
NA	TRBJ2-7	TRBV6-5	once	CASSYSRGSEQYF	TGTGCCAGCAGTTACTCGAGAGGGAGCGAGCAGTACTTC
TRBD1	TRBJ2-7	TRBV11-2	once	CASSLGDRVGPPYEQYF	TGTGCCAGCAGCTTAGGGGACAGGGTTGGCCCCCCCTACGAGCAGTACTTC
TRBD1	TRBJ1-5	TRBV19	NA	CASSTPSTGGSNQPQHF	TGTGCCAGTAGTACCCCCTCGACAGGGGGGAGCAATCAGCCCCAGCATTTT
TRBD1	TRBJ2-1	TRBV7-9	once	CASIDLTGKVDEQFF	TGTGCCAGCATCGATCTGACAGGGAAGGTCGATGAGCAGTTCTTC
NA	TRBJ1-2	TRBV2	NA	CATQGNYGYTF	TGTGCCACCCAGGGAAACTATGGCTACACCTTC
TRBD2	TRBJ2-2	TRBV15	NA	CATSRDRGLAYTGELFF	TGTGCCACCAGCAGAGATCGGGGACTAGCATACACCGGGGAGCTGTTTTTT
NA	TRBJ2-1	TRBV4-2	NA	CASSQRTTNNEQFF	TGTGCCAGCAGCCAACGGACTACCAACAATGAGCAGTTCTTC
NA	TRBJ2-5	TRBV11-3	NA	CASSAGEHRDRETQYF	TGTGCCAGCAGCGCTGGCGAACACAGGGACCGCGAGACCCAGTACTTC
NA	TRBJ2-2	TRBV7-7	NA	CASSPDSANTGELFF	TGTGCTAGCAGCCCCGACAGTGCAAACACCGGGGAGCTGTTTTTT
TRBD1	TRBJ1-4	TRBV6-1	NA	CASSGWTGANEKLFF	TGTGCCAGCAGTGGGTGGACAGGGGCTAATGAAAAACTGTTTTTT
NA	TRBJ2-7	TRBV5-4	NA	CASSSERDIYEQYF	TGTGCCAGCAGTTCCGAACGGGACATCTACGAGCAGTACTTC
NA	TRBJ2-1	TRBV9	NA	CASSEIANEQFF	TGTGCCAGCAGCGAGATAGCGAATGAGCAGTTCTTC
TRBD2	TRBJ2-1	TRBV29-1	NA	CSALGWEGILSSYNEQFF	TGCAGCGCCCTCGGGTGGGAGGGGATACTAAGCTCCTACAATGAGCAGTTCTTC
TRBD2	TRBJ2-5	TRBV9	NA	CASSVGLAGGVQETQYF	TGTGCCAGCAGCGTTGGACTAGCGGGTGGGGTACAAGAGACCCAGTACTTC
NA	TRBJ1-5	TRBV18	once	CASSPMGDLRGYSNQPQHF	TGTGCCAGCTCACCAATGGGTGACCTCCGGGGATATAGCAATCAGCCCCAGCATTTT
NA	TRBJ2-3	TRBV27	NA	CASSPGTPYTDTQYF	TGTGCCAGCAGCCCCGGGACTCCTTACACAGATACGCAGTATTTT
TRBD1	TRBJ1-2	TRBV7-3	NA	CASSLPDRWGGYTF	TGTGCCAGCAGCTTACCGGACAGGTGGGGCGGCTACACCTTC
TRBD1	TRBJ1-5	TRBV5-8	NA	CASSSGTGGNQPQHF	TGTGCCAGCAGCTCCGGGACAGGGGGCAATCAGCCCCAGCATTTT
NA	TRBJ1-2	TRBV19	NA	CASSSGPALYGYTF	TGTGCCAGTAGTAGCGGCCCGGCTTTGTATGGCTACACCTTC
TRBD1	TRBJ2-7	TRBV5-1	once	CASSLDRDSSSYEQYF	TGCGCCAGCAGCTTGGATCGGGACAGCAGCTCCTACGAGCAGTACTTC
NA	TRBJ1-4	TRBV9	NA	CASSPNRERATNEKLFF	TGTGCCAGCAGCCCTAACAGGGAACGAGCAACTAATGAAAAACTGTTTTTT
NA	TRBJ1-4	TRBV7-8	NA	CASSFIREQNEKLFF	TGTGCCAGCAGCTTCATCAGGGAACAGAATGAAAAACTGTTTTTT
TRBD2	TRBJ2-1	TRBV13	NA	CASSLGPLAGVQEQFF	TGTGCCAGCAGCTTAGGCCCACTAGCGGGAGTCCAGGAGCAGTTCTTC
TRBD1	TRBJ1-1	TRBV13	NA	CASGRQGRAFF	TGTGCCAGCGGCCGACAGGGACGAGCTTTCTTT
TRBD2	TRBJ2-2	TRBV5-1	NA	CASSGAGLAGDLYTGELFF	TGCGCCAGCAGCGGAGCGGGACTAGCGGGAGACCTCTACACCGGGGAGCTGTTTTTT
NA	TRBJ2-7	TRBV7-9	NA	CASSHSEGVTYEQYF	TGTGCCAGCAGTCACTCGGAGGGAGTTACCTACGAGCAGTACTTC